In this sample, the clone carrying this T cell receptor beta chain turned up a few times. The antigen remains undetermined. These data come from a study of CD8+ T cells in alopecia areata. From germline, CDR1 is SGDLS and CDR2 YYNGEE. V lost 2 bases to trimming and J lost 0 bases, with 10 bases between them. The CDR3 is made up of 15 amino acids. Study results and limitations: With patients, TCR sharing proved less clear than in mice, a difference possibly related to HLA.

After isolation, RNA underwent reverse transcription to generate cDNA as the sequencing template. Assay used: immunoSEQ multiplex PCR; TCRdb lists only in-frame clones, some missing. The table shows some 130,000 clones, with under 60% occurring only once. Source: CD4+ T cells sorted from blood, taken at week 0. The chain joins TRBV9 to TRBJ2-3; maybe TRBD2 (5 bases). This receptor was taken from a human donor with alopecia areata. This CDR3 is CASSVRGSSTDTQYF. CDR3 DNA sequence: TGTGCCAGCAGCGTGAGAGGGTCTAGCACAGATACGCAGTATTTT.